This note documents a single T cell receptor (beta chain) sequence. Generated by immunoSEQ multiplex PCR, the TCRdb table keeps only in-frame clones and is missing some. The table includes 36,000 or so clones, roughly 91% detected once. The source of the sample is a study of T cell changes during pregnancy in multiple sclerosis. Germline V gene data show CDR1 as SEHNR and CDR2 as FQNEAQ (reference sequence). The CDR3 consists of 13 residues. Trimming cost V 6 bases and J 6 bases, with 14 bases left between them. This sequence joins TRBV7-9 and TRBJ1-1; D gene unclear. This material consisted of CD4+ T cells from peripheral blood mononuclear cells, taken in the first trimester of pregnancy. This TCR derives from a female donor with multiple sclerosis, enrolled in a pregnancy study. CDR3 DNA sequence: TGTGCCAGCAGTTACTCGGAGGGCGCTGAAGCTTTCTTT. Residues: CASSYSEGAEAFF.